Below are 22 T cell receptor beta chains sequenced from a single sample in a study of vaccination effects on CD4 cells after COVID-19. Only in-frame clones appear in the TCRdb table, and some are missing; sequencing was by immunoSEQ multiplex PCR. The sample includes some 12,000 clones, approximately 75% seen only once; the top ten take 8.5% to 10%. No antigen has been identified for these receptors. Sequencing was preceded by expansion of antigen-specific CD4+ T cells with viral peptide pools in the ViraFEST assay. CD4+ T cell isolation took place after 10 days of culture. The participants, recipients of two vaccine doses, got either BNT162b2 or mRNA-1273. This material consisted of CD4+ T cells from PBMCs cultured with SARS-CoV-2 spike peptides, taken after COVID-19 vaccination. These receptors were obtained from a human donor who received a COVID-19 vaccine.

The chain has TRBV19 and TRBJ2-7, with D perhaps assigned TRBD1 or TRBD2 (6 bases each). Looked up from germline, CDR1 is LNHDA and CDR2 is SQIVND (reference sequence). The CDR3 covers 15 residues. Trimming stripped 5 bases from V and 6 bases from J, with 20 bases between. DNA for the CDR3: TGTGCCAGTAGTCTCCGGGACACAAAGGGGGGCGAGCAGTACTTC. As protein: CASSLRDTKGGEQYF.

The CDR3 region is CASSSGQGGYGYTF. Written as DNA, the CDR3 is TGTGCCAGCAGCTCCGGACAGGGCGGCTATGGCTACACCTTC. V is TRBV7-2 and J is TRBJ1-2; the match to TRBD1 covers 8 bases. The CDR3 is 14 residues long. The J segment lost 4 bases and the V segment lost 4 bases, leaving 5 bases of the junction unmatched. Germline V lookup: CDR1 SGHTA, CDR2 FQGNSA.

This clone occurred a few times. The J gene is TRBJ2-7, the V gene TRBV5-5, with 7 bases that match TRBD2. The germline V gene encodes CDR1 SGHKS and CDR2 YYEKEE (reference sequence). V was pared by 6 bases and J by 5 bases, with 5 bases of the junction left unmatched. The CDR3 is made up of 12 amino acids. DNA for the CDR3: TGTGCCAGCAACCGGGAGGACCACGAGCAGTACTTC. Its translation is CASNREDHEQYF.

The V gene is TRBV9, the J gene TRBJ2-3; D is possibly TRBD1 or TRBD2 (5 bases each). Germline assignment: CDR1 SGDLS and CDR2 YYNGEE. The CDR3 totals 15 residues. V was clipped by 2 bases and J by 0 bases, with 10 bases between them. CDR3 protein: CASSVSGTSTDTQYF. The CDR3 DNA sequence: TGTGCCAGCAGCGTCAGTGGGACGAGCACAGATACGCAGTATTTT.

The chain couples TRBV7-9 to TRBJ2-3, with D perhaps given as TRBD1 or TRBD2 (7 bases each). Germline V lookup: CDR1 SEHNR, CDR2 FQNEAQ (reference sequence). V lost 6 bases and J lost 1, with 17 bases in between. This CDR3 is built from 16 residues. This CDR3 reads CASRPNRGGGTDTQYF. DNA for the CDR3: TGTGCCAGCAGGCCTAACAGGGGAGGGGGCACAGATACGCAGTATTTT.

This clone has just one count. V is TRBV28 and J is TRBJ2-7, with unresolved D. The V end lost 2 bases, the J end lost 2 bases, and 7 bases lay between the germline ends. The CDR3 contains 13 residues. The germline V gene encodes CDR1 MDHEN and CDR2 SYDVKM. CDR3 loop: CASSLPVPYEQYF. As DNA, the CDR3 is TGTGCCAGCAGTTTACCCGTCCCCTACGAGCAGTACTTC.

The J gene is TRBJ1-2, the V gene TRBV2, with D perhaps TRBD1 (6 bases). Germline loops: CDR1 SNHLY, CDR2 FYNNEI. V was shortened by 6 bases and J by 4 bases, with 18 bases between the two germline ends. The CDR3 has 15 amino acids. CDR3 bases: TGTGCCAGCAGGTCAGGACAGACACTTGGCTATGGCTACACCTTC. Translation gives CASRSGQTLGYGYTF.

The chain has TRBV3-1 (or the pseudogene TRBV3-2) and TRBJ2-4; no clear D. The CDR3 consists of 14 residues. V gave up 2 bases and J gave up 2 bases, with 7 bases separating them. The germline gives CDR1 LGHDT, CDR2 YNNKEL (reference sequence). The CDR3 DNA reads TGTGCCAGCAGCCAACCCGGATCCAAAAACATTCAGTACTTC. Translating gives CASSQPGSKNIQYF.

The chain carries TRBV27 and TRBJ1-2, with a tentative D call TRBD1 (5 bases). Trimming shortened V by 5 bases and J by 5 bases, and 12 bases separated the two germline ends. This CDR3 is built from 13 residues. Looked up from germline, CDR1 is MNHEY and CDR2 is SMNVEV (reference sequence). The CDR3 nucleotides are TGTGCCAGCAGTCCCTATGGGGGTTATGGCTACACCTTC. It yields the protein CASSPYGGYGYTF.

In its sample, this clone ranks as medium-sized. This CDR3 is CASGGRDPNYGYTF. DNA of the CDR3: TGTGCCAGCGGGGGTAGAGACCCTAACTATGGCTACACCTTC. The chain is built from TRBV6-5 and TRBJ1-2; possible D gene TRBD1, 5 bases. The germline V and J ends were trimmed by 8 bases and 0 bases, with 13 bases remaining between them. The CDR3 loop spans 14 amino acids. Germline V gene data show CDR1 as MNHEY and CDR2 as SVGAGI.

This clone has more than one count but fewer than ten. V is TRBV19 and J is TRBJ1-3; D is ambiguous. V lost 7 bases to trimming and J lost 0 bases, with 19 bases between them. The CDR3 covers 17 residues. CDR1 is LNHDA and CDR2 is SQIVND in the germline V gene (reference sequence). CDR3 DNA sequence: TGTGCCAGTACTCCCTCAGCCGGCATCAACTCTGGAAACACCATATATTTT. Its protein product is CASTPSAGINSGNTIYF.

The sample holds one count of this clone. The rearrangement uses TRBV23-1 and TRBJ1-5; D not certain. Being an ORF, TRBV23-1 has a function that is uncertain. This CDR3 comprises 14 residues. V gave up 1 base and J gave up 0 bases, with 4 bases separating them. CDR3 nucleotide sequence: TGCGCCAGCAGTCAATACCATAGCAATCAGCCCCAGCATTTT. It is translated as CASSQYHSNQPQHF.

In its sample, this clone was seen a few times. The chain links TRBV11-3 to TRBJ1-3; the D gene is possibly TRBD1 (6 bases). The CDR3 runs to 14 residues. V was cut by 5 bases and J by 0 bases, with 8 bases left in between. The V gene's germline CDR1 is SGHNT and CDR2 YENEEA. The CDR3 reads CASSRDNSGNTIYF. The CDR3 DNA reads TGTGCCAGCAGCCGGGACAACTCTGGAAACACCATATATTTT.

Only one count was recorded for this clone. The CDR3 bases are TGTGCCAGCGGACAGGTCTACAATGAGCAGTTCTTC. This encodes CASGQVYNEQFF. This sequence joins TRBV2 and TRBJ2-1; 7 positions match TRBD1. V lost 8 bases and J lost 3; bases outside the gene matches: 1. The germline V gene has CDR1 SNHLY and CDR2 FYNNEI. The CDR3 loop spans 12 amino acids.

This clone was observed a few times. The rearrangement uses TRBV28 and TRBJ2-1, with 7 bases identical to TRBD2. With V trimmed by 5 bases and J by 0 bases, 7 bases remained unmatched. Germline V CDR1 and CDR2: MDHEN, SYDVKM. CDR3 length: 16 residues. CDR3 nucleotide sequence: TGTGCCAGCAGTCTCCAAGCGGGAAGCTCCTACAATGAGCAGTTCTTC. This gives the protein CASSLQAGSSYNEQFF.

The genes are TRBV30 and TRBJ2-6; D perhaps matches TRBD2 (6 bases). The germline V and J ends were trimmed by 7 bases and 0 bases, with 13 bases remaining between them. The CDR3 is made up of 15 amino acids. CDR1 and CDR2 from the germline V gene are GTSNPN and SVGIG (reference sequence). CDR3 sequence reads: CASRPGSSGANVLTF. The CDR3 DNA follows: TGTGCCTCACGACCCGGGAGCTCTGGGGCCAACGTCCTGACTTTC.

This clone is labeled as medium-sized. The CDR3 sequence: CASTSSTGGALDGYTF. In nucleotides, the CDR3 is TGTGCCAGCACCTCAAGCACAGGGGGCGCGTTGGATGGCTACACCTTC. The chain links TRBV7-9 to TRBJ1-2; 9 bases are shared with TRBD1. Unmatched junction bases numbered 15, after V lost 7 bases and J lost 6 bases. CDR3 length: 16 residues. The V gene's germline CDR1 is SEHNR and CDR2 FQNEAQ (reference sequence).

The V gene is TRBV2, the J gene TRBJ2-6; TRBD1 might be the D (6 bases). Deletions cut 10 bases from V and 0 bases from J, with 16 bases between. The V gene's germline CDR1 is SNHLY and CDR2 FYNNEI. This CDR3 region has 16 residues. The CDR3 loop reads CAINLDSLSGANVLTF. The CDR3 DNA sequence: TGTGCCATTAATCTGGACAGCCTCTCTGGGGCCAACGTCCTGACTTTC.

The chain carries TRBV7-6 and TRBJ2-5, with TRBD1 matching 12 bases. CDR1 is SGHVS and CDR2 is FNYEAQ in the germline V gene. The ends lost 5 bases at V and 4 bases at J; junction bases unmatched: 11. The CDR3 extends over 17 amino acids. CDR3 DNA sequence: TGTGCCAGCAGCCGAGAAGCAGGGACAGGGGGCTTAGAGACCCAGTACTTC. Its translation is CASSREAGTGGLETQYF.

The CDR3 coding sequence is TGTGCCAGCAGCCAAGTGGGGCAGGGGAACACTGAAGCTTTCTTT. Its protein is CASSQVGQGNTEAFF. This chain uses TRBV4-2 with TRBJ1-1; TRBD1 is a possible D gene (5 bases). The CDR3 extends over 15 amino acids. The germline V gene encodes CDR1 LGHNA and CDR2 YNFKEQ. Trimming stripped 1 base from V and 1 base from J, with 10 bases between.

The chain couples TRBV12-3 or TRBV12-4 to TRBJ1-1; no definite D call. V was clipped by 6 bases and J by 6 bases, with 11 bases between them. The CDR3 runs to 12 residues. Here the CDR3 reads CASRITAAEAFF. CDR3 coding DNA: TGTGCCAGCAGAATCACAGCGGCTGAAGCTTTCTTT.

The chain employs TRBV5-4 and TRBJ1-3; 11 nucleotides align to TRBD1. The germline V gene has CDR1 SGHNT and CDR2 YYREEE (reference sequence). V gave up 3 bases and J gave up 3 bases; unmatched junction bases: 2. The length of the CDR3 is 15 residues. The CDR3 is CASSWTGGGGNTIYF. As DNA, the CDR3 is TGTGCCAGCAGCTGGACAGGGGGCGGTGGAAACACCATATATTTT.